These 13 T cell receptor beta chains came from one sample sequenced in a study of blood T cells in healthy people across ages. Together with a sample-barcoded 5' primer, a J-beta primer mix was included in a second PCR lasting about 7 to 11 cycles. TCRdb ran MiXCR on the 5' RACE reads and lists one entry per CDR3 protein. The sample records approximately 690,000 distinct CDR3 sequences, about 54% being singletons. The sample comprised blood. Source of these receptors: a man aged 60 to 75 in good health.

For this clonotype: This may be a read error: a much more frequent sequence differs by one nucleotide. The V call is TRBV27, the J call TRBJ2-4; D is perhaps TRBD1 or TRBD2 (7 bases each). The germline V gene has CDR1 MNHEY and CDR2 SMNVEV (reference sequence). The CDR3 runs to 17 residues. The chain's CDR3 is CASTSLIRGGAKNIRYF. CDR3 DNA: TGTGCCAGCACCTCACTCATCAGGGGGGGGGCCAAAAACATTCGGTACTTC.

The rearrangement joins TRBV5-6 to TRBJ1-2; the D gene is possibly TRBD1 (5 bases). The V end lost 1 base, the J end lost 2 bases, and 15 bases lay between the germline ends. The CDR3 has 16 residues. Germline V gene lookup returns CDR1 SGHDT and CDR2 YYEEEE. In DNA form, the CDR3 reads TGTGCCAGCAGCTTGTGGGGGGAACCCTCCAACTATGGCTACACCTTC. It encodes CASSLWGEPSNYGYTF.

This clonotype was observed a few times. This chain connects TRBV29-1 to TRBJ1-2, with a possible D match to TRBD1 (6 bases). Trimming removed 6 bases from V and 6 bases from J, with 14 bases in between. This CDR3 is 12 amino acids long. CDR1 SQVTM and CDR2 ANQGSEA come from the germline V gene. The CDR3 DNA reads as TGCAGCGTCGGGAGGGGGAGAGATGGCTACACCTTC. Encoded protein: CSVGRGRDGYTF.

This clonotype appeared once. The chain combines TRBV18 with TRBJ2-5; tentative D call: TRBD1 (6 bases). CDR3 length equals 14 residues. V lost 2 bases and J lost 3, with 10 bases in between. The germline CDR1 and CDR2 sequences are KGHSH and LQKENI. CDR3 region: CASSPGQFKETQYF. Written as DNA, the CDR3 is TGTGCCAGCTCACCAGGACAGTTTAAAGAGACCCAGTACTTC. The full variable domain, its missing parts supplied by reference TRBV18 and TRBJ2-5, is NAGVMQNPRHLVRRRGQEARLRCSPMKGHSHVYWYRQLPEEGLKFMVYLQKENIIDESGMPKERFSAEFPKEGPSILRIQQVVRGDSAAYFCASSPGQFKETQYFGPGTRLLVL.

The chain uses TRBV11-2 and TRBJ2-7; 9 bases are shared with TRBD2. This CDR3 has 14 amino acids. Germline V gene sequence: CDR1 SGHAT, CDR2 FQNNGV. Unmatched junction bases numbered 6, after V lost 5 bases and J lost 4 bases. CDR3 nucleotide sequence: TGTGCCAGCAGCATCGGTGCGGGGGGGTACGAGCAGTACTTC. Encoded protein: CASSIGAGGYEQYF.

This rearrangement joins TRBV10-3 to TRBJ2-1; D may correspond to TRBD1 or TRBD2 (5 bases each). Germline-derived CDR1 and CDR2 are ENHRY and SYGVKD. CDR3 size: 14 residues. V lost 8 bases and J lost 4, with 15 bases in between. The DNA for the CDR3 is TGTGCCATCGGGTGGGGGACGCCGTACAATGAGCAGTTCTTC. Its protein product is CAIGWGTPYNEQFF.

The chain employs TRBV6-5 and TRBJ2-6, with D possibly being TRBD1 (6 bases). The CDR3 length is 15 residues. Germline V gene lookup returns CDR1 MNHEY and CDR2 SVGAGI. The ends were cut back, 5 bases at V and 4 bases at J, with 12 bases in the middle. The CDR3 reads CASSPVQGGANVLTF. Here the CDR3 DNA reads TGTGCCAGCAGTCCCGTCCAGGGGGGGGCCAACGTCCTGACTTTC.

J is TRBJ1-1 and V is TRBV12-3 or TRBV12-4; TRBD1 is a possible D gene (5 bases). The V end was cut by 6 bases, the J end by 6 bases, with 14 bases between. CDR3 length: 13 amino acids. The CDR3, as DNA: TGTGCCAGCAGCCGTGGTCTAGGGGCTGAAGCTTTCTTT. The encoded protein is CASSRGLGAEAFF.

On this clonotype itself: Germline is not matched at one junction end, which may reflect a read error. The rearrangement uses TRBV12-3 or TRBV12-4 and TRBJ2-7; no reliable D call. The CDR3 loop spans 13 amino acids. The CDR3 reads CTSSPQGTYEQYF. The CDR3 DNA reads as TGTACCAGCAGTCCCCAAGGCACCTACGAGCAGTACTTC.

V and J are TRBV27 and TRBJ2-3, with D possibly TRBD1 on 5 matching bases. With 11 bases removed from V and 3 bases from J, the gap between germline ends came to 12 bases. CDR1 is MNHEY, CDR2 SMNVEV, per germline (reference sequence). This CDR3 is 12 amino acids long. For the CDR3, the DNA is TGTGCCTCCCAGGGTGGTACAGATACGCAGTATTTT. Translation: CASQGGTDTQYF.

V gene TRBV20-1 combines with J gene TRBJ2-4; TRBD2 aligns across 7 bases. The DNA end is a closer match to TRBJ2-7, so the J assignment may be wrong. CDR3 length equals 15 residues. Germline assignment: CDR1 DFQATT and CDR2 SNEGSKA (reference sequence). The CDR3 spells CSAGPLRGTSDEQYF. The CDR3 nucleotides are TGCAGTGCTGGCCCGCTGCGGGGGACGAGCGACGAGCAGTACTTC.

The gene calls are TRBV6-2 or TRBV6-3 and TRBJ2-7, with TRBD2 matching 7 bases. The CDR3 contains 15 residues. V was pared by 8 bases and J by 2 bases, with 12 bases of the junction left unmatched. Germline V gene sequence: CDR1 MNHEY, CDR2 SVGEGT. The chain's CDR3 is CASASGGRRAYEQYF. CDR3 DNA sequence: TGTGCCAGCGCATCGGGAGGCAGGCGCGCCTACGAGCAGTACTTC.

This clonotype occurred many times. V gene TRBV3-1 combines with J gene TRBJ2-7; D remains unclear. This CDR3 has 12 amino acids. Germline CDR1 reads LGHDT; CDR2 reads YNNKEL (reference sequence). V lost 1 base and J 6 bases, leaving 7 bases between the germline ends. CDR3 in amino acids: CASSQGGGEQYF. CDR3 DNA sequence: TGTGCCAGCAGCCAAGGAGGCGGCGAGCAGTACTTC.